This TCR beta chain was found in a study of a mutant IDH1 vaccine in newly diagnosed glioma. For the study at large: Patients received vaccination from 4-6 weeks after radiotherapy alone, or with temozolomide cycles. Visit V12 was at week 35; visit V13 was at week 47. Study-wide points: Vaccination induced immune responses in approximately 93% of patients.

Trimming at V came to 0 bases and at J to 2 bases, leaving 5 bases not matched to a gene. The CDR3 contains 16 residues. The germline CDR1 and CDR2 sequences are SGHRS and YFSETQ. The time point is: week 35, safety follow-up. Topical imiquimod accompanied each vaccine dose, which consisted of 300 ug of mutant IDH1 20-mer peptide. Donors had new WHO grade 3 or 4 IDH1-mutant, ATRX-lost astrocytomas. Of note for this clone: The antigen is undetermined.

The table came from immunoSEQ multiplex PCR; TCRdb's copy has only in-frame clones and leaves some out. The table lists about 27,000 clones, roughly four fifths of them singletons. The sample here was PBMCs, taken from a glioma patient whose treatment included an IDH1 peptide vaccine. The chain has TRBV5-1 and TRBJ1-3; 7 positions agree with TRBD1. The clonotype comes from a man in his fifties with glioma. The CDR3 is CASSLGMTGTGNTIYF. CDR3 nucleotides: TGCGCCAGCAGCTTGGGTATGACAGGGACTGGAAACACCATATATTTT.